The 8 T cell receptor beta chains in this list originate from one sample, sequenced in a study of spatial heterogeneity in lung cancer. One entry per CDR3 protein results from TCRdb running MiXCR on the 5' RACE reads. The sample has roughly 12,000 distinct CDR3 sequences, 17% seen once. The time point here: sample taken at primary tumor resection. No cell sorting; template was whole RNA from tumor, lung tissue or PBMC. The sequencing used PBMCs, collected at surgery. These receptors originate from a male donor with early-stage non-small cell lung cancer.

Only a few counts were recorded for this clonotype. The rearrangement uses TRBV7-2 and TRBJ2-1; D gene uncertain. The CDR3 covers 12 residues. The germline V gene encodes CDR1 SGHTA and CDR2 FQGNSA. V was cut by 5 bases and J by 9 bases, with 11 bases left in between. CDR3 nucleotides: TGTGCCAGCAGCCTTCCGGGCCCTGAGCAGTTCTTC. Translation gives CASSLPGPEQFF.

This clonotype has ten or more counts. V usage is TRBV20-1 and J usage is TRBJ2-3; 8 bases match TRBD2. Germline CDR1 reads DFQATT; CDR2 reads SNEGSKA (reference sequence). The ends lost 0 bases at V and 3 bases at J; junction bases unmatched: 8. This CDR3 is 16 amino acids long. In DNA, the CDR3 is TGCAGTGCTAGAGACATAGCGGGATGGGGAACAGATACGCAGTATTTT. Translation: CSARDIAGWGTDTQYF.

Points on this clonotype: A much larger clone lies one base from this, so it may be a read error. The J gene is TRBJ1-2, the V gene TRBV6-5; TRBD1 aligns across 8 bases. This CDR3 region has 14 residues. The germline CDR1 and CDR2 sequences are MNHEY and SVGAGI. The junction had 7 bases not matched to a gene; V was cut back by 5 bases and J by 5 bases. CDR3 region: CASSGQGWGYGYTF. Written as DNA, the CDR3 is TGTGCCAGCAGTGGACAGGGATGGGGTTATGGCTACACCTTC.

In the case of this clonotype: Just one base apart from a much larger clone, this may be a read error. The chain has TRBV30 and TRBJ1-3; D not certain. The CDR3 totals 12 residues. From germline, CDR1 is GTSNPN and CDR2 SVGIG (reference sequence). This chain's CDR3 is CTWKRAGNTIYF. The CDR3 nucleotides read TGTACCTGGAAGCGCGCTGGAAACACCATATATTTT.

This chain connects TRBV9 to TRBJ2-3, with 11 positions matching TRBD2. There are 15 residues in the CDR3. The germline V gene encodes CDR1 SGDLS and CDR2 YYNGEE. V shed 1 base, J shed 4 bases, and the junction held 2 bases outside the gene matches. The CDR3: CASSVRLAGSDTQYF. The CDR3, as DNA: TGTGCCAGCAGCGTACGACTAGCGGGGTCAGATACGCAGTATTTT.

This clonotype was counted ten times or more. J is TRBJ1-1 and V is TRBV20-1; D is uncertain. The CDR3 spans 12 residues. V lost 0 bases and J lost 3, with 5 bases in between. The germline CDR1 and CDR2 sequences are DFQATT and SNEGSKA (reference sequence). CDR3 residues: CSARDLHTEAFF. The DNA for the CDR3 is TGCAGTGCTAGAGATTTGCACACTGAAGCTTTCTTT.

The V gene is TRBV19, the J gene TRBJ1-5, with D unclear. Per the germline V gene, CDR1 is LNHDA and CDR2 is SQIVND (reference sequence). The CDR3 sequence is 16 residues long. V lost 2 bases and J lost 5, with 16 bases in between. The CDR3 loop is CASSISAGVGDQPQHF. CDR3 nucleotide sequence: TGTGCCAGTAGTATAAGTGCCGGGGTCGGTGATCAGCCCCAGCATTTT.

This clonotype appeared a few times. The gene calls are TRBV12-3 or TRBV12-4 and TRBJ2-1, with D perhaps TRBD2 (6 bases). This CDR3 has 17 residues. Deletions cut 4 bases from V and 7 bases from J, with 23 bases between. For the CDR3, the DNA is TGTGCCAGCAGTTCGACCCTTGGGGGGACCAATTGGAATGAGCAGTTCTTC. This sequence encodes CASSSTLGGTNWNEQFF.